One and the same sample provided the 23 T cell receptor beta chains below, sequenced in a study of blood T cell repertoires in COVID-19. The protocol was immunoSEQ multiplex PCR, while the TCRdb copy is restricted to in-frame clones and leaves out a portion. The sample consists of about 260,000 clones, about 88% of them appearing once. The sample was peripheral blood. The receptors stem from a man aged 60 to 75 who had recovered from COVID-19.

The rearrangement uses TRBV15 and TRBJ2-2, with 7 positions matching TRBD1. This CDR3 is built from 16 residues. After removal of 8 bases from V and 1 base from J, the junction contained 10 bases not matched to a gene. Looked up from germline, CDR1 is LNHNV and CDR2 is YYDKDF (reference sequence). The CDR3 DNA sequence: TGTGCCACCGCGGAGAGGCACAGGGGGAACACCGGGGAGCTGTTTTTT. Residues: CATAERHRGNTGELFF.

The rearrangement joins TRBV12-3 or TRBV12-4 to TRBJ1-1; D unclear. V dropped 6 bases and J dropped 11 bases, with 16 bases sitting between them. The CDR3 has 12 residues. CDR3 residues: CASSPDINEAFF. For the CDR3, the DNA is TGTGCCAGCAGCCCTGATATCAACGAGGCTTTCTTT.

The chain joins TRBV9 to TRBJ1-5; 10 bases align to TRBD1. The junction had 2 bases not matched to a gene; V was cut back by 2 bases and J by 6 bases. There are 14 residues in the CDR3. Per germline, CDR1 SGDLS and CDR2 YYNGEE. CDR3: CASSVTGGTQPQHF. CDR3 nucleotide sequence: TGTGCCAGCAGCGTGACAGGGGGCACTCAGCCCCAGCATTTT.

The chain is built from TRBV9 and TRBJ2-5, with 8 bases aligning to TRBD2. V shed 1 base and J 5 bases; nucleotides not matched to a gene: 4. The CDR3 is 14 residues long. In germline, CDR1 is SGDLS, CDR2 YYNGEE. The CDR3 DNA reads TGTGCCAGCAGCGTACGGGAGGGGCCCGAGACCCAGTACTTC. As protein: CASSVREGPETQYF.

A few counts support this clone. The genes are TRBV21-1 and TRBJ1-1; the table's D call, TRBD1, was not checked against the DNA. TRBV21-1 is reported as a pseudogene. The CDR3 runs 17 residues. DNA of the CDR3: TGTGCCAGCAGCAAAAGTCCGGGGCAGGGGATGAACACTGAAGCTTTCTTT. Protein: CASSKSPGQGMNTEAFF.

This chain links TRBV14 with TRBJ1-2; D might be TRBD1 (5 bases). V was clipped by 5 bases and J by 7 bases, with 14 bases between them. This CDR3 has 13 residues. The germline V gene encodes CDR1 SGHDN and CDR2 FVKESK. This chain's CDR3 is CASSYDSSGGYTF. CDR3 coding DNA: TGTGCCAGCAGCTATGACAGTTCAGGTGGCTACACCTTC.

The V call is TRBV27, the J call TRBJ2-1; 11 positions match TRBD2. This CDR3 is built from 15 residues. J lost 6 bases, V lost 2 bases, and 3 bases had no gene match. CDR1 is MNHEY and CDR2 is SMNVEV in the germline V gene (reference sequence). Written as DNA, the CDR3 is TGTGCCAGCAGTTTAGTTACTAGCGGGGGCAATGAGCAGTTCTTC. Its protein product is CASSLVTSGGNEQFF.

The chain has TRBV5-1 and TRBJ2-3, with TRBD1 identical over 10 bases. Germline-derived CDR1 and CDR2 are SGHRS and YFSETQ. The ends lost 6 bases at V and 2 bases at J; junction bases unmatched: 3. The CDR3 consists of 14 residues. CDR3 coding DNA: TGCGCCAGCACCGGGACAGGGGCCACAGATACGCAGTATTTT. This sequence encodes CASTGTGATDTQYF. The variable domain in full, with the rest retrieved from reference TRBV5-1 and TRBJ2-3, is KAGVTQTPRYLIKTRGQQVTLSCSPISGHRSVSWYQQTPGQGLQFLFEYFSETQRNKGNFPGRFSGRQFSNSRSEMNVSTLELGDSALYLCASTGTGATDTQYFGPGTRLTVL.

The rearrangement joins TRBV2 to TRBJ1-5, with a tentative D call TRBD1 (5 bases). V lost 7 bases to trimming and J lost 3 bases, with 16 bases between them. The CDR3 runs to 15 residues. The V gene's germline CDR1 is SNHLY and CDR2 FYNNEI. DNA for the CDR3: TGTGCCAGCACCCTGGGAGGGGTAAACAATCAGCCCCAGCATTTT. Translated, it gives CASTLGGVNNQPQHF.

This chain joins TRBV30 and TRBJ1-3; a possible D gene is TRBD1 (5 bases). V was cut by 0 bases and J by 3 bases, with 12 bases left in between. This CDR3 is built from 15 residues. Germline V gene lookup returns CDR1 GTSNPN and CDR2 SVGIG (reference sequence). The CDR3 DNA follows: TGTGCCTGGAGTGTACGGGGGGTAAGTGGAAACACCATATATTTT. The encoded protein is CAWSVRGVSGNTIYF.

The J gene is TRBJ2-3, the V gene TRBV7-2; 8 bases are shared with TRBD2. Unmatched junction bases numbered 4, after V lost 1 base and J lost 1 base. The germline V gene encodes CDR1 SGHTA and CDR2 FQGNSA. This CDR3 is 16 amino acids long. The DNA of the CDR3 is TGTGCCAGCAGCTTAGAATCGCGGGGGGGCACAGATACGCAGTATTTT. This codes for CASSLESRGGTDTQYF. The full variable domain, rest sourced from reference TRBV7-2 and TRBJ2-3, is GAGVSQSPSNKVTEKGKDVELRCDPISGHTALYWYRQSLGQGLEFLIYFQGNSAPDKSGLPSDRFSAERTGGSVSTLTIQRTQQEDSAVYLCASSLESRGGTDTQYFGPGTRLTVL.

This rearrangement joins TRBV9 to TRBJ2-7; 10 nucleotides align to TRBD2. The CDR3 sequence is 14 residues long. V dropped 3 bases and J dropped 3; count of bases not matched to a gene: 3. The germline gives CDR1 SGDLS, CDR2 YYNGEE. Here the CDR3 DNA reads TGTGCCAGCAGCGCAACTAGCGGGGACTACGAGCAGTACTTC. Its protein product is CASSATSGDYEQYF.

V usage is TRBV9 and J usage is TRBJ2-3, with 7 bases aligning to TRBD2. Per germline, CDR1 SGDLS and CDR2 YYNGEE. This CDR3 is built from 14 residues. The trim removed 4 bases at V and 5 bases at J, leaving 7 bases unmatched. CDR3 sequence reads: CASSNSGEVDTQYF. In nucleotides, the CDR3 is TGTGCCAGCAGCAACAGCGGGGAGGTAGATACGCAGTATTTT.

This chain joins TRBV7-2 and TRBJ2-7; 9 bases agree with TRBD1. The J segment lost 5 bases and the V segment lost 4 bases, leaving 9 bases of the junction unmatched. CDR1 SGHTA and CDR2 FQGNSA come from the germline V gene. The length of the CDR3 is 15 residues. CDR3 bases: TGTGCCAGCAGCTCCGGGACAGGGTTCCCGGACGAGCAGTACTTC. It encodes CASSSGTGFPDEQYF.

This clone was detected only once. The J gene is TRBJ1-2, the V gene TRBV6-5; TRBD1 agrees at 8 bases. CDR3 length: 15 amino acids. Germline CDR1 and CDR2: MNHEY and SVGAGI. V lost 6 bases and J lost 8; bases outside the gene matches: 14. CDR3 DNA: TGTGCCAGCAGCTCATCTAAAACAGGGGGTTCCGGCTACACCTTC. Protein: CASSSSKTGGSGYTF.

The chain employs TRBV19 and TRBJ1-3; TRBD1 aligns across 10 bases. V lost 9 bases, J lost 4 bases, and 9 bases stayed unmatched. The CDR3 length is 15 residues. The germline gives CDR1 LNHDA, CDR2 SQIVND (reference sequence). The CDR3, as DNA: TGTGCCAGCTTGGACAGGGGGAGGAACGGAAACACCATATATTTT. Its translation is CASLDRGRNGNTIYF.

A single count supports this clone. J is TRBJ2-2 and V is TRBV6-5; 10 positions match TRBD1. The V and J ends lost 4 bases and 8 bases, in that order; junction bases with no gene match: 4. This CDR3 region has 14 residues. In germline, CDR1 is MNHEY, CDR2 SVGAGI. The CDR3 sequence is CASSSDRGLGELFF. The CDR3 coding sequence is TGTGCCAGCAGTTCCGACAGGGGGCTTGGGGAGCTGTTTTTT.

The CDR3 loop is CASSISRTGGKDGYTF. CDR3 DNA: TGTGCCAGTAGTATTTCTCGCACAGGGGGCAAAGATGGCTACACCTTC. V gene TRBV19 combines with J gene TRBJ1-2; 9 bases agree with TRBD1. The germline V gene encodes CDR1 LNHDA and CDR2 SQIVND (reference sequence). The junction had 11 bases not matched to a gene; V was cut back by 3 bases and J by 6 bases. This CDR3 spans 16 amino acids.

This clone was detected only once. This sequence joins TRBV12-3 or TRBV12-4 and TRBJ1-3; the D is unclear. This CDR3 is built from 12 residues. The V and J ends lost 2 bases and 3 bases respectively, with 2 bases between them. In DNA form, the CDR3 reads TGTGCCAGCAGTTTATATGGAAACACCATATATTTT. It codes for CASSLYGNTIYF.

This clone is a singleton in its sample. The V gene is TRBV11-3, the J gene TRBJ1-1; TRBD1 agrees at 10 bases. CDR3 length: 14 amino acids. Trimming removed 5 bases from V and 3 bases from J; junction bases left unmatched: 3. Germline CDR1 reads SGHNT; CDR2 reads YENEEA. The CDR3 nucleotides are TGTGCCAGCAGCCAAGGACAGGGGGACACTGAAGCTTTCTTT. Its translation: CASSQGQGDTEAFF.

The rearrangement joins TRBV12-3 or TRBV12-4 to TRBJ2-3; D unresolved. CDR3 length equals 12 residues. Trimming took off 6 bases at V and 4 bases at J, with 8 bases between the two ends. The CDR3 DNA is TGTGCCAGCAGCACAGTCCCAGATACGCAGTATTTT. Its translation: CASSTVPDTQYF.

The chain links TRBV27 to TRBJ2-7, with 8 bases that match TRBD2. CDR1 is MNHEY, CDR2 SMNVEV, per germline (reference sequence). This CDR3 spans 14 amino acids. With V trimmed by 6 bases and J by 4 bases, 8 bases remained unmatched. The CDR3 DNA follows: TGTGCCAGCAGGGCCTCGGGGGGGTCGTACGAGCAGTACTTC. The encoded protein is CASRASGGSYEQYF.

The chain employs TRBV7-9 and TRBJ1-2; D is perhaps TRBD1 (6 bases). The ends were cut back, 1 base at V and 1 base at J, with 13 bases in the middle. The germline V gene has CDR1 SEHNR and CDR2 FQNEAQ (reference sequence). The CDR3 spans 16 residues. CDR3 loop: CASSLGGTGSNYGYTF. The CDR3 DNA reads TGTGCCAGCAGCTTAGGGGGCACAGGGAGTAACTATGGCTACACCTTC.